The 28 T cell receptor beta chains listed next were all sequenced from one sample in a study of T cells after yellow fever vaccination. TCRdb reprocessed the 5' RACE reads with MiXCR, giving one entry per CDR3 protein. Of some 420,000 distinct CDR3 sequences listed, 18% are singletons. Sample: PBMCs, taken before the yellow fever booster vaccination. The receptors originated from a man aged 18 to 29 who received the YFV17D yellow fever vaccine.

The chain recombines TRBV2 with TRBJ2-5, with D possibly being TRBD1 (5 bases). CDR1 SNHLY and CDR2 FYNNEI come from the germline V gene. The CDR3 loop spans 15 amino acids. Trimming removed 1 base from V and 5 bases from J, with 14 bases in between. CDR3 sequence reads: CASSEESGNGETQYF. CDR3 DNA: TGTGCCAGCAGTGAAGAGTCAGGGAATGGGGAGACCCAGTACTTC.

This clonotype was seen more than once but under ten times. The chain carries TRBV6-2 or TRBV6-3 and TRBJ2-1; 7 bases match TRBD1. Losses at the gene ends were 0 bases for V and 1 base for J; bases not matched to a gene: 3. The germline CDR1 and CDR2 sequences are MNHEY and SVGEGT. The CDR3 loop spans 16 amino acids. CDR3 sequence: CASSYSKQGSYNEQFF. The CDR3 DNA reads TGTGCCAGCAGTTACTCGAAACAGGGGTCCTACAATGAGCAGTTCTTC.

The chain has TRBV20-1 and TRBJ2-5; no definite D call. This CDR3 region has 16 residues. Trimming left V 0 bases short and J 2 bases short, with 16 bases between. Looked up from germline, CDR1 is DFQATT and CDR2 is SNEGSKA (reference sequence). The CDR3 region has the DNA TGCAGTGCTAGAGATTTAGGCTCCTTTCCTCAAGAGACCCAGTACTTC. Encoded protein: CSARDLGSFPQETQYF.

The genes are TRBV5-1 and TRBJ2-7; D uncertain. There are 12 residues in the CDR3. From germline, CDR1 is SGHRS and CDR2 YFSETQ. V lost 3 bases, J lost 7 bases, and 11 bases lay in between. CDR3 in amino acids: CASSSTLVEQYF. DNA for the CDR3: TGCGCCAGCAGCTCCACATTAGTAGAGCAGTACTTC.

V and J are TRBV7-2 and TRBJ1-1; a weak D match, TRBD1 (5 bases). V gave up 1 base and J gave up 7 bases, with 13 bases separating them. The CDR3 contains 14 residues. Germline loops: CDR1 SGHTA, CDR2 FQGNSA. As DNA, the CDR3 is TGTGCCAGCAGCTTAGGGGGACGGGTAATTGAAGCTTTCTTT. Encoded protein: CASSLGGRVIEAFF.

This chain connects TRBV12-3 or TRBV12-4 to TRBJ2-2, with 7 bases matching TRBD2. The length of the CDR3 is 15 residues. The J segment lost 3 bases and the V segment lost 6 bases, leaving 7 bases of the junction unmatched. The CDR3 region is CASSLLGGDTGELFF. CDR3 DNA: TGTGCCAGCAGCCTCTTGGGAGGGGACACCGGGGAGCTGTTTTTT.

This clonotype was seen only a few times. The J gene is TRBJ1-2, the V gene TRBV6-5; weak D call: TRBD1 (5 bases). The CDR3 runs to 16 residues. Germline lookup yields CDR1 MNHEY and CDR2 SVGAGI. Trimming removed 5 bases from V and 1 base from J, with 17 bases in between. This CDR3 is CASSPGTGFLNYGYTF. In nucleotides, the CDR3 is TGTGCCAGCAGTCCCGGCACAGGTTTCCTTAACTATGGCTACACCTTC.

The CDR3 nucleotides are TGTGCCATCAAGGTTGGGGTAAGGCAGAATGAGCAGTTCTTC. This sequence encodes CAIKVGVRQNEQFF. The chain has TRBV5-4 and TRBJ2-1, with D unclear. The CDR3 extends over 14 amino acids. V was cut by 9 bases and J by 7 bases, with 20 bases left in between. Germline V gene sequence: CDR1 SGHNT, CDR2 YYREEE (reference sequence).

The chain recombines TRBV10-2 with TRBJ1-1; perhaps TRBD1 as D (5 bases). Deletions cut 3 bases from V and 7 bases from J, with 12 bases between. Germline V gives CDR1 WSHSY, CDR2 SAAADI. This CDR3 has 13 residues. In DNA form, the CDR3 reads TGCGCCAGCAGTGACCCTCCCAGGGTTGAAGCTTTCTTT. Translation gives CASSDPPRVEAFF.

This clonotype was seen repeatedly, ten times or more. V is TRBV20-1 and J is TRBJ1-2; D not certain. Germline CDR1 DFQATT, CDR2 SNEGSKA (reference sequence). V lost 5 bases, J lost 0 bases, and 16 bases lay in between. The CDR3 is 15 residues long. CDR3 in amino acids: CSASHTITPNYGYTF. CDR3 nucleotides: TGCAGTGCTTCCCACACGATAACACCTAACTATGGCTACACCTTC.

This chain uses TRBV12-3 or TRBV12-4 with TRBJ2-7, with 9 positions matching TRBD1. After removal of 6 bases from V and 2 bases from J, the junction contained 8 bases not matched to a gene. This CDR3 has 15 amino acids. The CDR3 region has the DNA TGTGCCAGCAGGACCGGGACAGGGCTGCCCTACGAGCAGTACTTC. It yields the protein CASRTGTGLPYEQYF.

This clonotype was detected a few times. V usage is TRBV4-2 and J usage is TRBJ2-6, with 9 bases that match TRBD2. CDR1 and CDR2 from the germline V gene are LGHNA and YNFKEQ. Trimming at V came to 0 bases and at J to 0 bases, leaving 6 bases not matched to a gene. This CDR3 has 19 amino acids. Here the CDR3 DNA reads TGTGCCAGCAGCCAAGATCGTAGCGGGGGTAGCTCTGGGGCCAACGTCCTGACTTTC. This codes for CASSQDRSGGSSGANVLTF.

The gene calls are TRBV12-3 or TRBV12-4 and TRBJ2-3; D not certain. The length of the CDR3 is 15 residues. V was pared by 0 bases and J by 6 bases, with 13 bases between. The CDR3: CASSLAAWVPDTQYF. The CDR3 bases are TGTGCCAGCAGTTTAGCGGCTTGGGTGCCCGATACGCAGTATTTT.

The chain recombines TRBV19 with TRBJ1-5; TRBD1 is a possible D gene (6 bases). CDR3 size: 14 residues. The germline V gene has CDR1 LNHDA and CDR2 SQIVND (reference sequence). V lost 5 bases, J lost 4 bases, and 12 bases lay in between. This chain's CDR3 is CASSLGQKNQPQHF. The CDR3 nucleotides read TGTGCCAGTAGTCTCGGACAGAAAAATCAGCCCCAGCATTTT. The whole variable domain, remainder taken from reference TRBV19 and TRBJ1-5, is DGGITQSPKYLFRKEGQNVTLSCEQNLNHDAMYWYRQDPGQGLRLIYYSQIVNDFQKGDIAEGYSVSREKKESFPLTVTSAQKNPTAFYLCASSLGQKNQPQHFGDGTRLSIL.

This clonotype was seen more than once but under ten times. The genes are TRBV7-3 and TRBJ2-1, with 10 bases identical to TRBD2. The germline gives CDR1 SGHTA, CDR2 FQGTGA. CDR3 size: 14 residues. V lost 5 bases to trimming and J lost 10 bases; unmatched junction nucleotides: 8. The CDR3 nucleotides read TGTGCCAGCAGCCCCAGCGGGGGGGCACGGGAGCAGTTCTTC. It yields the protein CASSPSGGAREQFF.

V and J are TRBV6-2 or TRBV6-3 and TRBJ1-6; tentatively, D is TRBD1 (5 bases). Germline CDR1 and CDR2: MNHEY and SVGEGT. Trimming removed 4 bases from V and 10 bases from J, with 14 bases in between. This CDR3 has 14 residues. The CDR3 is CASSFGGAGSPLHF. In nucleotides, the CDR3 is TGTGCCAGCAGTTTCGGGGGTGCGGGGTCACCCCTCCACTTT.

This clonotype was recorded a few times. The chain combines TRBV5-1 with TRBJ2-3, with 11 positions matching TRBD1. Trimming removed 9 bases from V and 4 bases from J; junction bases left unmatched: 4. The germline V gene has CDR1 SGHRS and CDR2 YFSETQ. This CDR3 region has 13 residues. The CDR3 nucleotides are TGCGCCACCTCGGGACAGGGGGCAGATACGCAGTATTTT. This translates into CATSGQGADTQYF.

V gene TRBV4-3 combines with J gene TRBJ2-7; 9 bases line up with TRBD1. The CDR3 consists of 16 residues. Germline CDR1 LGHNA, CDR2 YSLEER. V trimming: 4 bases; J trimming: 3 bases; junction bases outside the gene matches: 10. The CDR3 nucleotides are TGCGCCAGCAGCCCCCCAGGGGACAGGGACTTCTACGAGCAGTACTTC. This encodes CASSPPGDRDFYEQYF.

In its sample, this clonotype was seen a few times. The V call is TRBV20-1, the J call TRBJ2-5; 9 nucleotides match TRBD2. The trim removed 3 bases at V and 2 bases at J, leaving 4 bases unmatched. The CDR3 consists of 14 residues. Germline CDR1 reads DFQATT; CDR2 reads SNEGSKA (reference sequence). CDR3 sequence: CSARASGEQETQYF. The CDR3 DNA sequence: TGCAGTGCTAGGGCTAGCGGGGAACAAGAGACCCAGTACTTC.

There are a few counts of this clonotype. The gene calls are TRBV5-5 and TRBJ2-5, with 13 bases that match TRBD2. From germline, CDR1 is SGHKS and CDR2 YYEKEE (reference sequence). The CDR3 loop spans 14 amino acids. V lost 6 bases, J lost 5 bases, and 4 bases stayed unmatched. The CDR3 nucleotides read TGTGCCAGCATGGGACTAGCGGGGATGGAGACCCAGTACTTC. Translating gives CASMGLAGMETQYF.

The chain joins TRBV2 to TRBJ2-3, with a weak D call TRBD2 (6 bases). Deletions cut 7 bases from V and 1 base from J, with 9 bases between. From germline, CDR1 is SNHLY and CDR2 FYNNEI. The CDR3 is 13 amino acids. The CDR3 is CASTASGTDTQYF. CDR3 nucleotides: TGTGCCAGCACGGCTAGCGGCACAGATACGCAGTATTTT.

The chain combines TRBV28 with TRBJ2-5; D is perhaps TRBD2 (5 bases). Trimming removed 3 bases at V and 2 bases at J, with 13 bases between. The CDR3 sequence is 15 residues long. Germline CDR1 is MDHEN and CDR2 is SYDVKM. This CDR3 is CASSFRRTFQETQYF. CDR3 nucleotides: TGTGCCAGCAGTTTCCGGCGGACTTTTCAAGAGACCCAGTACTTC.

This clonotype was counted only a few times. V is TRBV24-1 and J is TRBJ2-5, with 8 bases that match TRBD2. This CDR3 region has 17 residues. Per germline, CDR1 KGHDR and CDR2 SFDVKD. Trimming at V came to 0 bases and at J to 4 bases, leaving 9 bases not matched to a gene. The CDR3 bases are TGTGCCACCAGTGATTTGCGCGGCGGGGGGCCGGGAGAGACCCAGTACTTC. Its protein product is CATSDLRGGGPGETQYF.

The chain has TRBV29-1 and TRBJ2-1; 8 bases align to TRBD1. The CDR3 contains 14 residues. Looked up from germline, CDR1 is SQVTM and CDR2 is ANQGSEA. Trimming took 4 bases from V and 3 from J; bases not matched to a gene: 5. CDR3 amino acids: CSVAGDRNYNEQFF. The CDR3 nucleotides read TGCAGCGTTGCGGGGGACAGGAACTACAATGAGCAGTTCTTC.

This clonotype was counted a few times. The rearrangement uses TRBV29-1 and TRBJ2-7, with D perhaps TRBD2 (7 bases). CDR3 length equals 13 residues. Trimming removed 5 bases from V and 3 bases from J, with 14 bases in between. CDR1 and CDR2 from the germline V gene are SQVTM and ANQGSEA. CDR3 amino acids: CSVSGGSFYEQYV. The CDR3, as DNA: TGCAGCGTTTCGGGGGGCTCCTTCTACGAGCAGTACGTC.

This sequence joins TRBV20-1 and TRBJ1-2, with TRBD1 matching over 7 bases. CDR1 and CDR2 (germline): DFQATT, SNEGSKA (reference sequence). This CDR3 is 13 amino acids long. V lost 6 bases and J lost 1; bases outside the gene matches: 5. CDR3 bases: TGCAGTGCCGACGACAGGGTTAACTATGGCTACACCTTC. Protein product: CSADDRVNYGYTF.

In its sample, this clonotype was seen a few times. V is TRBV12-3 or TRBV12-4 and J is TRBJ2-3; 11 nucleotides align to TRBD2. J was trimmed by 2 bases and V by 7 bases; bases with no gene match: 5. This CDR3 has 15 residues. CDR3 sequence: CASKSSGGDTDTQYF. The CDR3 DNA is TGTGCCAGCAAAAGTAGCGGGGGGGACACAGATACGCAGTATTTT.

This clonotype showed up just a few times. This chain uses TRBV6-5 with TRBJ1-6; D is unclear. V lost 4 bases and J 0 bases, leaving 16 bases between the germline ends. The CDR3 length is 18 residues. Germline CDR1 MNHEY, CDR2 SVGAGI. CDR3 DNA: TGTGCCAGCAGTTCCGGACTCAGACCAAGCTCCTATAATTCACCCCTCCACTTT. Its translation: CASSSGLRPSSYNSPLHF.